These T cell receptor beta chains were read from a single sample in a study of blood T cell repertoires in COVID-19. Produced via immunoSEQ multiplex PCR; TCRdb's table is partial and in-frame only. The sample comprises over 250,000 clones, around 90% of which are singletons, and 0.75% to 1% rests with the top ten. The sequenced sample consisted of PBMCs or T cells enriched from blood (not recorded which). The receptors here all came from a woman aged 30 to 39 who had recovered from COVID-19. The CDR3 runs from the conserved cysteine through the conserved F or W. A D gene is named only where the DNA matches it firmly. Some rows mark clone size as missing; the rest say once, few, many or name a class of expanded clone.

TRBV19,TRBJ2-1,NA,NA,CASSIPFERPTYNEQFF,TGTGCCAGTAGTATTCCCTTTGAGCGGCCAACTTACAATGAGCAGTTCTTC
TRBV12-3/TRBV12-4,TRBJ1-3,NA,NA,CASNGGGNTIYF,TGTGCCAGCAACGGGGGGGGAAACACCATATATTTT
TRBV13,TRBJ2-4,NA,TRBD1,CASSLVSFRDRGKNIQYF,TGTGCCAGCAGCTTAGTGTCCTTCAGAGACAGGGGAAAAAACATTCAGTACTTC
TRBV27,TRBJ2-1,NA,NA,CASSLAGTTLGEQFF,TGTGCCAGCAGTTTAGCGGGCACCACCTTAGGGGAGCAGTTCTTC
TRBV27,TRBJ2-1,NA,TRBD2,CASAQRELNEQFF,TGTGCCAGCGCTCAGCGGGAGCTCAATGAGCAGTTCTTC
TRBV28,TRBJ1-2,few,NA,CASSLGQPYGYTF,TGTGCCAGCAGTTTAGGGCAGCCTTATGGCTACACCTTC
TRBV19,TRBJ1-2,NA,TRBD1,CASSMRDRTNYGYTF,TGTGCCAGTAGTATGAGGGACAGAACTAACTATGGCTACACCTTC
TRBV29-1,TRBJ1-2,NA,NA,CSDSLHGYTF,TGCAGCGACAGCTTACATGGCTACACCTTC
TRBV9,TRBJ1-1,NA,TRBD1,CASSAGQGTEAFF,TGTGCCAGCAGCGCTGGACAGGGTACTGAAGCTTTCTTT
TRBV7-2,TRBJ2-1,NA,NA,CASSSWGGRSYNEQFF,TGTGCCAGCAGCTCGTGGGGGGGGCGCTCCTACAATGAGCAGTTCTTC
TRBV3-1/TRBV3-2,TRBJ1-4,NA,TRBD1,CASSQYSWGTEDEKLFF,TGTGCCAGCAGCCAATATTCCTGGGGGACAGAAGATGAAAAACTGTTTTTT
TRBV7-8,TRBJ1-5,NA,NA,CASSLALAGTQPQHF,TGTGCCAGCAGCTTAGCGCTGGCGGGGACGCAGCCCCAGCATTTT